A selection of T cell receptor beta chains follows, all from one sample in a study of cytomegalovirus exposure and HLA in healthy donors. The table came from immunoSEQ multiplex PCR; TCRdb's copy has only in-frame clones and leaves some out. The table lists approximately 100,000 clones, 80% to 95% of them singletons. Sequenced sample: PBMCs. These receptors came from a woman in her twenties or thirties in good health and CMV-seropositive. CDR3s include the opening cysteine and the closing phenylalanine or tryptophan. Each record gives: V gene, D gene, J gene, clone size, CDR3 DNA, CDR3 protein. A D gene is named only where the DNA matches it firmly. The size of a clone is reported for some rows only, either as once, few or many, or as a class for expanded clones.

TRBV12-5	.	TRBJ2-7	.	TGTGCTAGTGGTTTCCGGACAGAAGACTACGAGCAGTACTTC	CASGFRTEDYEQYF
TRBV29-1	.	TRBJ2-6	.	TGCAGCGTTGCGAGGGACTCTGGGGCCAACGTCCTGACTTTC	CSVARDSGANVLTF
TRBV27	.	TRBJ2-5	.	TGTGCCAGCAGGCGGGACGGTTTGATACTTCAAGAGACCCAGTACTTC	CASRRDGLILQETQYF
TRBV2	.	TRBJ2-7	once	TGTGCCAGCAGTCCACAGACCTACGAGCAGTACTTC	CASSPQTYEQYF
TRBV15	TRBD2	TRBJ2-1	.	TGTGCCACCAGCAGAGCCCCTAGCGGGATAGACAATGAGCAGTTCTTC	CATSRAPSGIDNEQFF
TRBV6-5	.	TRBJ2-7	.	TGTGCCAGCAGTCCAGGACCCCTCGGGATCTACGAGCAGTACTTC	CASSPGPLGIYEQYF
TRBV5-1	.	TRBJ2-1	.	TGCGCCAGCAGCTCTGCGGTGGCGGATGAGCAGTTCTTC	CASSSAVADEQFF
TRBV4-3	TRBD2	TRBJ2-3	.	TGCGCCAGCAGCCAAAGATTGTTTCGGGAGGAAAACACAGATACGCAGTATTTT	CASSQRLFREENTDTQYF
TRBV5-4	TRBD2	TRBJ2-3	.	TGTGCCAGCAGCTTGGGGGCACTAGCGGGAGGGGTGGATACGCAGTATTTT	CASSLGALAGGVDTQYF
TRBV6-5	TRBD2	TRBJ2-5	.	TGTGCCAGCAGTTACTCGGGACTAGCGGCCCGAGGGACCCAGTACTTC	CASSYSGLAARGTQYF
TRBV10-2	TRBD2	TRBJ2-7	.	TGCGCCAGCAGTGAGTCGGGAGGAGGGAGCGGGAGGTACGAGCAGTACTTC	CASSESGGGSGRYEQYF
TRBV7-2	.	TRBJ2-4	.	TGTGCCAGCAGCTTACCACAGGGTGTGCTAGCCAAAAACATTCAGTACTTC	CASSLPQGVLAKNIQYF
TRBV9	TRBD1	TRBJ1-3	.	TGTGCCAGCAGCGCGGGACCGGGACAGGGGGTAACTCCTGGAAACACCATATATTTT	CASSAGPGQGVTPGNTIYF
TRBV7-8	.	TRBJ1-5	.	TGTGCCAGCAGCCGGACAGCTAGCAATCAGCCCCAGCATTTT	CASSRTASNQPQHF
TRBV4-3	TRBD1	TRBJ1-4	.	TGCGCCAGCAGCTATGGGACAGGGTGGGAAAAACTGTTTTTT	CASSYGTGWEKLFF
TRBV2	TRBD1	TRBJ1-5	.	TGTGCCAGCAGTACGGACAGGGCGGGTTATCAGCCCCAGCATTTT	CASSTDRAGYQPQHF
TRBV4-1	TRBD2	TRBJ2-1	.	TGCGCCAGCAGCCAAGATTTGCGGGAGGGCCGGGAGCAGTTCTTC	CASSQDLREGREQFF
TRBV6-6	.	TRBJ1-4	.	TGTGCCTGCAGCAGGTCGGGAGAAAAACTGTTTTTT	CACSRSGEKLFF
TRBV5-1	TRBD1	TRBJ2-6	.	TGCGCCAGCAGCACCGGGACAGGGGTTAACGGGGCCAACGTCCTGACTTTC	CASSTGTGVNGANVLTF
TRBV28	.	TRBJ1-4	.	TGTGCCAGCAGTTTGGTAGGTCGCGCGGTATCTGAAAAACTGTTTTTT	CASSLVGRAVSEKLFF
TRBV4-3	TRBD2	TRBJ2-1	.	TGCGCCAGCAGCCAATCGGGACTAGCGATACAGTTCTTC	CASSQSGLAIQFF
TRBV10-3	TRBD2	TRBJ2-1	.	TGTGCCATCAGTGTTGGGTTGGCGGGAGTGGACAATGAGCAGTTCTTC	CAISVGLAGVDNEQFF
TRBV9	.	TRBJ2-1	.	TGTGCCAGCAGCCCAAACACGGGGGAGCAGTTCTTC	CASSPNTGEQFF
TRBV27	TRBD2	TRBJ2-2	.	TGTGCCAGCAGTCAGCAACTAGCGGGAATCACCGGGGAGCTGTTTTTT	CASSQQLAGITGELFF
TRBV19	.	TRBJ1-3	.	TGTGCCAGTAGTGGGCGATCCGCCGTCTCAGGAAACACCATATATTTT	CASSGRSAVSGNTIYF
TRBV19	.	TRBJ2-6	.	TGTGCCAGTAGTATAGTGGGGCCTGGGGCCAACGTCCTGACTTTC	CASSIVGPGANVLTF
TRBV2	.	TRBJ2-2	.	TGTGCCAGCAGTCAGAACACCGGGGAGCTGTTTTTT	CASSQNTGELFF
TRBV29-1	.	TRBJ2-5	.	TGCAGCGTTCCGCAGGGGACCCAAGAGACCCAGTACTTC	CSVPQGTQETQYF